This record covers a single T cell receptor (beta chain). Its antigen is not identified. A J-beta primer mix and a sample-barcoded 5' primer were used in a second PCR of roughly 6 to 11 cycles. Each of the cDNA molecules was tagged by a template-switch adaptor with 12 random nucleotides. TCRdb redid the calling of the 5' RACE reads with MiXCR, one entry per CDR3 protein. The sample yields about 1,600,000 distinct CDR3 sequences, approximately 42% seen once. CDR3 size: 13 residues. CDR1 SQVTM and CDR2 ANQGSEA come from the germline V gene. V shed 7 bases and J shed 8 bases, with 17 bases lying between them. This sample is part of a study of blood T cells in healthy people across ages. Study results and limitations: Shifts in expanded clonotypes may have been confounded by donor CMV status, which was unknown. The study found more naive CD4+ cells and higher diversity in long-lived than aged donors.

The receptor's source is a woman aged 18-35 years in good health. The gene calls are TRBV29-1 and TRBJ1-4; D gene ambiguous. Material: blood. DNA for the CDR3: TGCAGCGCCCAGGAGGTCGCGGTGGAAAAACTGTTTTTT. It codes for CSAQEVAVEKLFF.